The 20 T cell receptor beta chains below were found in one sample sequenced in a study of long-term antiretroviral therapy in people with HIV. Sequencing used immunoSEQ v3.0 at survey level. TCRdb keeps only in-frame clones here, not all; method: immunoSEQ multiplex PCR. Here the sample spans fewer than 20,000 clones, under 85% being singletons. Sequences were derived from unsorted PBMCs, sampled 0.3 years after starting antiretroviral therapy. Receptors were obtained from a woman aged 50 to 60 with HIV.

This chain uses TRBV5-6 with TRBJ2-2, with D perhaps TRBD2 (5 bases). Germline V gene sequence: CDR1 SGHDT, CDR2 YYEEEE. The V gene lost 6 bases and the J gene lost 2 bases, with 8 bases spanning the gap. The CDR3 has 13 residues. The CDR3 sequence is CASTSGNTGELFF. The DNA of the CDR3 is TGTGCCAGCACCAGCGGAAACACCGGGGAGCTGTTTTTT.

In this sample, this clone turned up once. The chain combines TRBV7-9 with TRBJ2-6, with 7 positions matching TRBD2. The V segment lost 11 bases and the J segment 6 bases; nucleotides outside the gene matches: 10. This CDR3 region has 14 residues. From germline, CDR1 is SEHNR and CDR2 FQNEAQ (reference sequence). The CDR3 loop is CASSGEGEANVLTF. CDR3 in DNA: TGTGCCTCCTCCGGGGAGGGAGAGGCCAACGTCCTGACTTTC.

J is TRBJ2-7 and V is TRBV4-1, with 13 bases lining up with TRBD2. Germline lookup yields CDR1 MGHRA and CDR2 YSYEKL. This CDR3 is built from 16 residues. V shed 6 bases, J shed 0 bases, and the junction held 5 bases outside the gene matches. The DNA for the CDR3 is TGCGCCAGCAGTCTTGGGACTAGCGGGGCCTCCTACGAGCAGTACTTC. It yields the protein CASSLGTSGASYEQYF.

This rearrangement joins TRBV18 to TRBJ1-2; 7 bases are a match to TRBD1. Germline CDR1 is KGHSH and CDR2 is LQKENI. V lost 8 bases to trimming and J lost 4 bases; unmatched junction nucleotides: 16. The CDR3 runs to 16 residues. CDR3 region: CASHSLVGGGGYGYTF. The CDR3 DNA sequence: TGTGCCAGCCATTCTTTGGTAGGGGGCGGTGGCTATGGCTACACCTTC.

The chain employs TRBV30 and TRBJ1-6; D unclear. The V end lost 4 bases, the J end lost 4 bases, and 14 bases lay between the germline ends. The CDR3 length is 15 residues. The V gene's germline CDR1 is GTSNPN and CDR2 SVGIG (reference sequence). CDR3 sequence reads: CAWNVFYRYNSPLHF. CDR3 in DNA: TGTGCCTGGAATGTATTCTATAGGTATAATTCACCCCTCCACTTT.

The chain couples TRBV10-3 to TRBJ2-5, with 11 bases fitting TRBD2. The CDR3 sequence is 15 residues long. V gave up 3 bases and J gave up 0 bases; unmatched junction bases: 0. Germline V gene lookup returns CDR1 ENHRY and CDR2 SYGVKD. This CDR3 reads CAISELAGDQETQYF. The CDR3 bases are TGTGCCATCAGTGAACTAGCGGGGGACCAAGAGACCCAGTACTTC.

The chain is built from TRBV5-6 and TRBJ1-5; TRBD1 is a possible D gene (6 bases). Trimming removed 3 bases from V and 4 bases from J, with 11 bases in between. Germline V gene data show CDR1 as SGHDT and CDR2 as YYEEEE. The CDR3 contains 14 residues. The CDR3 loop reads CASSWGATNQPQHF. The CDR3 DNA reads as TGTGCCAGCAGCTGGGGGGCTACAAATCAGCCCCAGCATTTT.

In nucleotides, the CDR3 is TGTGCCAGCAGTCACGGCGAGCTGTTTTTT. This gives the protein CASSHGELFF. The rearrangement uses TRBV5-5 and TRBJ2-2; the D is unclear. V gave up 5 bases and J gave up 11 bases, with 7 bases separating them. CDR1 is SGHKS, CDR2 YYEKEE, per germline (reference sequence). This CDR3 contains 10 residues.

CDR3 amino acids: CASSGAADTQYF. CDR3 DNA sequence: TGTGCCAGCAGTGGCGCGGCAGATACGCAGTATTTT. The chain joins TRBV2 to TRBJ2-3; D remains unclear. V was pared by 4 bases and J by 4 bases, with 6 bases between. The CDR3 extends over 12 amino acids. The germline CDR1 and CDR2 sequences are SNHLY and FYNNEI.

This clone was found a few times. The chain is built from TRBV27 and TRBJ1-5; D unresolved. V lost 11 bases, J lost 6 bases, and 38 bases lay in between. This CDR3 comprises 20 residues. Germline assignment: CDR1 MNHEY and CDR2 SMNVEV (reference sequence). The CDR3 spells CAQLTQHPRSRDSGGQPQHF. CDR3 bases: TGTGCCCAACTGACTCAGCATCCGAGGTCTCGGGATTCCGGTGGTCAGCCCCAGCATTTT.

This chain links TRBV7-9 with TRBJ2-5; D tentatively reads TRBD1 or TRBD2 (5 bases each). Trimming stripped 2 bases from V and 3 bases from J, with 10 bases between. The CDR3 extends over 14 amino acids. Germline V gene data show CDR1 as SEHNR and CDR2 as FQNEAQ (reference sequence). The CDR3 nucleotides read TGTGCCAGCAGCTTAACAGTGGGGGAAGAGACCCAGTACTTC. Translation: CASSLTVGEETQYF.

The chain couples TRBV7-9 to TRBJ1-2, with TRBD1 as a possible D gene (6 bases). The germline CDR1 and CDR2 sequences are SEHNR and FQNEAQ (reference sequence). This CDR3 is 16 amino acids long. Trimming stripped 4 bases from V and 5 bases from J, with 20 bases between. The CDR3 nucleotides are TGTGCCAGCAGCTGGGTCCCGACAGGCTTTGATTATGGCTACACCTTC. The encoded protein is CASSWVPTGFDYGYTF.

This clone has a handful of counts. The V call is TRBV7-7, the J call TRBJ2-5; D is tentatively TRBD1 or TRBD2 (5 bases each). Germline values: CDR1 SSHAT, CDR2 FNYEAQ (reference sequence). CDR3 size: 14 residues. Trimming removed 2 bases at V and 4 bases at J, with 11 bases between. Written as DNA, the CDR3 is TGTGCCAGCAGCTTATTCGGGGCGGGAGAGACCCAGTACTTC. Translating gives CASSLFGAGETQYF.

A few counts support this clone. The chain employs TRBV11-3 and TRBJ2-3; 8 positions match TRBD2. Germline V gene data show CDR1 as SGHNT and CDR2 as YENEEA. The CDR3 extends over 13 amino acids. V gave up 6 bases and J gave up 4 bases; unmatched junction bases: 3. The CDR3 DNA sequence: TGTGCCAGCAGTCCCGGGGGGGCAGATACGCAGTATTTT. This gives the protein CASSPGGADTQYF. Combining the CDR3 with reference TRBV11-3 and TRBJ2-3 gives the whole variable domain EAGVVQSPRYKIIEKKQPVAFWCNPISGHNTLYWYLQNLGQGPELLIRYENEEAVDDSQLPKDRFSAERLKGVDSTLKIQPAELGDSAVYLCASSPGGADTQYFGPGTRLTVL.

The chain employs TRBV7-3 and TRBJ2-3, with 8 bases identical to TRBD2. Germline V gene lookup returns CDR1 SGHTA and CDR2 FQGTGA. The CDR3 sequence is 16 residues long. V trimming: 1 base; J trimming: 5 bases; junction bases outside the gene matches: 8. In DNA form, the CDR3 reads TGTGCCAGCAGCTTAAGAGGTCGGGGGGGTGGAGATACGCAGTATTTT. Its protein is CASSLRGRGGGDTQYF. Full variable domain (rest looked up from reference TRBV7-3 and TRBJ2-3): GAGVSQTPSNKVTEKGKYVELRCDPISGHTALYWYRQSLGQGPEFLIYFQGTGAADDSGLPNDRFFAVRPEGSVSTLKIQRTERGDSAVYLCASSLRGRGGGDTQYFGPGTRLTVL.

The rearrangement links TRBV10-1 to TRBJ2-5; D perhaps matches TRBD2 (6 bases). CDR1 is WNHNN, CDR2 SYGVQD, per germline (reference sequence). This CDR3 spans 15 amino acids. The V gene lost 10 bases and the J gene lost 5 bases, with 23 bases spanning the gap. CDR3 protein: CATSWGPGVEETQYF. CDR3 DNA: TGCGCCACCTCCTGGGGACCGGGGGTTGAGGAGACCCAGTACTTC.

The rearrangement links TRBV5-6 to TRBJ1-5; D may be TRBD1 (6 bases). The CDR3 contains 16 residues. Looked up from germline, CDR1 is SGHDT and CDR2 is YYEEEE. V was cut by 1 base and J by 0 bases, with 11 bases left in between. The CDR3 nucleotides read TGTGCCAGCAGCTTGTGGGACACCTATAGCAATCAGCCCCAGCATTTT. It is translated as CASSLWDTYSNQPQHF.

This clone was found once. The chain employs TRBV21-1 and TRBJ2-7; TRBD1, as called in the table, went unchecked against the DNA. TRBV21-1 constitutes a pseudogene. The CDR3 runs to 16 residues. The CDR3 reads CASSKGGTGATYEQYV. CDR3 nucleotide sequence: TGTGCCAGCAGCAAAGGGGGGACAGGGGCGACCTACGAGCAGTACGTC.

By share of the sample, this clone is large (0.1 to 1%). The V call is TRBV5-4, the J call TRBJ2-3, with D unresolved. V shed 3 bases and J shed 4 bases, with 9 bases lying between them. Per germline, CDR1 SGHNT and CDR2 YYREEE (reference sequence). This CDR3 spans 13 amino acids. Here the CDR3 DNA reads TGTGCCAGCAGCTACAGCCCCTCAGATACGCAGTATTTT. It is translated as CASSYSPSDTQYF.

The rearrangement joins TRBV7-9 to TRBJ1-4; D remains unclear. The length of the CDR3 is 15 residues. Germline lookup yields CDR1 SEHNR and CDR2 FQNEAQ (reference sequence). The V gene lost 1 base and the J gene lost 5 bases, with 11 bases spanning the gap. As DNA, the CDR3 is TGTGCCAGCAGCTTAGTGCGGGGAGTAAATGAAAAACTGTTTTTT. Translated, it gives CASSLVRGVNEKLFF.